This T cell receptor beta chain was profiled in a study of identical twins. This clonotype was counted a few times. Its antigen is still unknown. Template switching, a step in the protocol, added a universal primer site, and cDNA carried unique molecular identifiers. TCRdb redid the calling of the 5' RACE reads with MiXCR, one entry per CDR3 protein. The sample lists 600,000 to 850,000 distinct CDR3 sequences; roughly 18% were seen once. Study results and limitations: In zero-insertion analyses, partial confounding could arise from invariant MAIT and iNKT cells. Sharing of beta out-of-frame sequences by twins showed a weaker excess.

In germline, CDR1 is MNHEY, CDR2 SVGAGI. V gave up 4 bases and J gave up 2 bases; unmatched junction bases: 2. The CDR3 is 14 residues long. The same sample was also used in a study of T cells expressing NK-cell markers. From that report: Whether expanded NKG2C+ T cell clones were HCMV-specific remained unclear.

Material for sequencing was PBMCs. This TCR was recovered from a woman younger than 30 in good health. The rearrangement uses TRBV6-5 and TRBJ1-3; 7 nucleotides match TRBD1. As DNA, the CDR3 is TGTGCCAGCAGTTCCAGGGGGGCTGGAAACACCATATATTTT. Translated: CASSSRGAGNTIYF.